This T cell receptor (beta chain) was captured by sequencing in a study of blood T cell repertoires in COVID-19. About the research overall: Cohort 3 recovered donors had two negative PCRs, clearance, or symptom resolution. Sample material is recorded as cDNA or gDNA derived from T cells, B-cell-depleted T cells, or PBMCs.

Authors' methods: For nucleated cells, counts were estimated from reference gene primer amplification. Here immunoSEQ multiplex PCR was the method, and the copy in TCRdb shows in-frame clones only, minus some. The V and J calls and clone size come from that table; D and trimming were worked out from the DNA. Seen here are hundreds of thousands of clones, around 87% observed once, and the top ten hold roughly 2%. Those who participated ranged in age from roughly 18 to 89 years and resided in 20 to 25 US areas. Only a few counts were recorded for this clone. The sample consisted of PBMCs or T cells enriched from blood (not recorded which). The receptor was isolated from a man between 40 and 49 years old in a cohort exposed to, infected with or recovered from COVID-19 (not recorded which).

The CDR3, as DNA: TGTGCCAGCAGTCAGAACAGGGCAACTAATGAAAAACTGTTTTTT. This codes for CASSQNRATNEKLFF. This chain connects TRBV6-5 to TRBJ1-4; D is possibly TRBD1 (6 bases). Trimming removed 5 bases at V and 0 bases at J, with 10 bases between. The germline gives CDR1 MNHEY, CDR2 SVGAGI. The CDR3 covers 15 residues.